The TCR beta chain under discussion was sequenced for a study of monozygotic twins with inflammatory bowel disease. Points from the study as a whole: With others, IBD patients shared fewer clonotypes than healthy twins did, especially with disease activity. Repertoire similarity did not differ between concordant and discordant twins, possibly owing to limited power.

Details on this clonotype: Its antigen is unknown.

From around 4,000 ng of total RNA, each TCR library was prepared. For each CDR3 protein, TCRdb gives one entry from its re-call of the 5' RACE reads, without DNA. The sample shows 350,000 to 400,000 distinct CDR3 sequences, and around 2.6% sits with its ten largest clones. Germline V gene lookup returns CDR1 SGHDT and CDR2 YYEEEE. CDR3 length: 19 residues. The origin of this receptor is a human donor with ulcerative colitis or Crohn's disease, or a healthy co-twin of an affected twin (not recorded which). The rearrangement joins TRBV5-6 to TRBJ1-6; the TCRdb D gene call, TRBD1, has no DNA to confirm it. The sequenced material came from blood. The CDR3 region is CASSLFLDRASSYNSPLHF.